The 20 T cell receptor beta chains below come from one sample, sequenced in a study of post-analysis software for immune sequencing data. Carried by the TCR beta cDNA libraries were unique molecular identifiers. A single record per CDR3 protein comes from TCRdb applying MiXCR to the PCR reads. The data contain roughly 800,000 distinct CDR3 sequences, around 50% of them singletons. Their specific antigens are unknown. General study results and limits: Controls showed lower frequencies than patients for roughly 5 TRBV segments, and TRBV5-6, TRBV5-1 and TRBV20-1 were among these.

The sample taken for sequencing was blood. The source of these receptors is a girl aged 10 to 17 with multiple sclerosis.

The chain recombines TRBV6-6 with TRBJ1-2; D is unresolved. Germline V CDR1 and CDR2: MNHNY, SVGAGI (reference sequence). The V end lost 4 bases, the J end lost 2 bases, and 8 bases lay between the germline ends. CDR3 length equals 13 residues. CDR3 DNA: TGTGCCAGCAGTTGGGATAAGAACTATGGCTACACCTTC. Translation: CASSWDKNYGYTF.

This clonotype was seen a handful of times. The genes are TRBV6-4 and TRBJ2-1; D is possibly TRBD1 (6 bases). There are 13 residues in the CDR3. Looked up from germline, CDR1 is MRHNA and CDR2 is SNTAGT. V dropped 3 bases and J dropped 10 bases, with 13 bases sitting between them. For the CDR3, the DNA is TGTGCCAGCAGTGATGTGGAGCAGGGGGAGCAGTTCTTC. Its translation is CASSDVEQGEQFF.

V is TRBV7-3 and J is TRBJ2-3; D uncertain. This CDR3 spans 15 amino acids. The V end lost 0 bases, the J end lost 2 bases, and 9 bases lay between the germline ends. Per the germline V gene, CDR1 is SGHTA and CDR2 is FQGTGA. CDR3 DNA: TGTGCCAGCAGCTTAACAGCTGAATACACAGATACGCAGTATTTT. Its translation: CASSLTAEYTDTQYF.

V gene TRBV6-6 combines with J gene TRBJ1-4; TRBD1 is a possible D gene (6 bases). The germline CDR1 and CDR2 sequences are MNHNY and SVGAGI (reference sequence). CDR3 length: 15 residues. Trimming took off 2 bases at V and 3 bases at J, with 10 bases between the two ends. This CDR3 is CASSYPGVANEKLFF. In DNA, the CDR3 is TGTGCCAGCAGTTACCCAGGGGTCGCTAATGAAAAACTGTTTTTT.

V usage is TRBV10-3 and J usage is TRBJ2-1; D could derive from TRBD1 or TRBD2 (8 bases each). V lost 0 bases and J lost 6, with 18 bases in between. There are 17 residues in the CDR3. The germline V gene has CDR1 ENHRY and CDR2 SYGVKD. The CDR3 DNA follows: TGTGCCATCAGTGAGTCGACTCAGGGGGCGGGGGGCAATGAGCAGTTCTTC. This translates into CAISESTQGAGGNEQFF.

This clonotype was seen more than once but under ten times. The V call is TRBV29-1, the J call TRBJ2-5, with 10 bases matching TRBD2. Germline CDR1 and CDR2: SQVTM and ANQGSEA. Trimming at V came to 4 bases and at J to 5 bases, leaving 22 bases not matched to a gene. The CDR3 runs to 19 residues. The DNA for the CDR3 is TGCAGCGTTGTCCTTTGGGCGGACGGGACTAGCGAAATCTGGGAGACCCAGTACTTC. Its translation: CSVVLWADGTSEIWETQYF.

The V gene is TRBV3-1, the J gene TRBJ1-1; D may be TRBD1 (6 bases). Looked up from germline, CDR1 is LGHDT and CDR2 is YNNKEL (reference sequence). V gave up 4 bases and J gave up 1 base, with 10 bases separating them. The CDR3 length is 14 residues. This chain's CDR3 is CASSPTGPNTEAFF. In DNA form, the CDR3 reads TGTGCCAGCAGCCCGACAGGCCCGAACACTGAAGCTTTCTTT.

V gene TRBV20-1 combines with J gene TRBJ2-3; 8 nucleotides line up with TRBD2. Germline V gene lookup returns CDR1 DFQATT and CDR2 SNEGSKA (reference sequence). V trimming: 8 bases; J trimming: 0 bases; junction bases outside the gene matches: 10. This CDR3 has 15 amino acids. This CDR3 is CSPLGGRTSTDTQYF. The CDR3, as DNA: TGCAGTCCACTAGGCGGGAGGACTAGCACAGATACGCAGTATTTT.

This chain connects TRBV20-1 to TRBJ2-7; 11 bases align to TRBD2. V was clipped by 2 bases and J by 3 bases; unmatched bases: 3. This CDR3 comprises 14 residues. The V gene's germline CDR1 is DFQATT and CDR2 SNEGSKA (reference sequence). The CDR3 spells CSARQGTSGYEQYF. CDR3 coding DNA: TGCAGTGCTAGACAAGGGACTAGCGGCTACGAGCAGTACTTC.

This clonotype was recorded a few times. This chain joins TRBV7-9 and TRBJ2-6; no clear D gene. The CDR3 has 16 residues. V was clipped by 7 bases and J by 1 base, with 14 bases between them. Germline V CDR1 and CDR2: SEHNR, FQNEAQ (reference sequence). CDR3 DNA: TGTGCCAGCACCGTAGAGACGCCGTCTGGGGCCAACGTCCTGACTTTC. Its translation: CASTVETPSGANVLTF.

This clonotype was detected only a few times. The J gene is TRBJ1-6, the V gene TRBV7-6, with a weak D call TRBD1 (6 bases). Trimming left V 1 base short and J 5 bases short, with 12 bases between. The germline V gene has CDR1 SGHVS and CDR2 FNYEAQ. The CDR3 is 16 residues long. CDR3 coding DNA: TGTGCCAGCAGCTTAGTCTCTGGGGGCCATAATTCACCCCTCCACTTT. It translates to CASSLVSGGHNSPLHF.

The chain links TRBV6-4 to TRBJ2-5; TRBD2 agrees at 7 bases. This CDR3 is built from 16 residues. The V gene's germline CDR1 is MRHNA and CDR2 SNTAGT. V lost 4 bases to trimming and J lost 2 bases; unmatched junction nucleotides: 10. The CDR3 spells CASSGIGGGGQETQYF. CDR3 coding DNA: TGTGCCAGCAGTGGAATTGGCGGGGGAGGGCAAGAGACCCAGTACTTC.

The V call is TRBV27, the J call TRBJ2-3; D not resolved. Trimming cost V 3 bases and J 1 base, with 8 bases left between them. There are 14 residues in the CDR3. CDR1 and CDR2 (germline): MNHEY, SMNVEV (reference sequence). CDR3 in DNA: TGTGCCAGCAGTTTTGGTCACCGCACAGATACGCAGTATTTT. This codes for CASSFGHRTDTQYF.

This clonotype turned up a few times. This chain joins TRBV6-5 and TRBJ2-7; D possibly corresponds to TRBD1 (6 bases). CDR1 and CDR2 (germline): MNHEY, SVGAGI. The CDR3 extends over 15 amino acids. Trimming cost V 6 bases and J 4 bases, with 19 bases left between them. The CDR3, as DNA: TGTGCCAGCAGCAGAGGTCGGACAGACTTATACGAGCAGTACTTC. Amino acids: CASSRGRTDLYEQYF.

V and J are TRBV5-4 and TRBJ2-5; D is perhaps TRBD1 (6 bases). The CDR3 consists of 15 residues. V was shortened by 0 bases and J by 0 bases, with 9 bases between the two germline ends. CDR1 is SGHNT and CDR2 is YYREEE in the germline V gene (reference sequence). The CDR3 reads CASSLDQGHQETQYF. CDR3 nucleotides: TGTGCCAGCAGCTTGGACCAGGGGCACCAAGAGACCCAGTACTTC.

The chain uses TRBV6-6 and TRBJ2-1; 9 nucleotides align to TRBD1. The CDR3 has 16 residues. The ends lost 6 bases at V and 8 bases at J; junction bases unmatched: 14. Germline CDR1 MNHNY, CDR2 SVGAGI (reference sequence). The CDR3 region has the DNA TGTGCCAGCAGCAGAGGACAGGGGAGTATTTACGATGAGCAGTTCTTC. This gives the protein CASSRGQGSIYDEQFF.

The gene calls are TRBV2 and TRBJ2-7; D is undetermined. The V end lost 8 bases, the J end lost 0 bases, and 8 bases lay between the germline ends. This CDR3 contains 12 residues. Germline CDR1 is SNHLY and CDR2 is FYNNEI. The CDR3: CASPGSSYEQYF. DNA of the CDR3: TGTGCCAGCCCGGGCAGCTCCTACGAGCAGTACTTC.

This sequence joins TRBV29-1 and TRBJ2-7, with a possible D match to TRBD1 (6 bases). Trimming took 4 bases from V and 2 from J, leaving 12 bases between them. CDR1 SQVTM and CDR2 ANQGSEA come from the germline V gene. CDR3 length equals 13 residues. CDR3 nucleotides: TGCAGCGTTGCACAGGGTCGGGCCTACGAGCAGTACTTC. It specifies CSVAQGRAYEQYF.

The rearrangement joins TRBV15 to TRBJ1-2, with D perhaps matching TRBD1 (5 bases). The V gene lost 5 bases and the J gene lost 7 bases, with 29 bases spanning the gap. In germline, CDR1 is LNHNV, CDR2 YYDKDF (reference sequence). CDR3 length: 18 residues. The CDR3 region has the DNA TGTGCCACCAGCTCAACGCGGGACCCAGGCCCCCTTATAGGTGGCTACACCTTC. Translation: CATSSTRDPGPLIGGYTF.

This chain links TRBV5-1 with TRBJ1-1; 9 bases are a match to TRBD1. This CDR3 comprises 15 residues. Germline values: CDR1 SGHRS, CDR2 YFSETQ. With 3 bases clipped from V and 2 bases from J, the junction kept 5 bases outside the gene matches. The CDR3 sequence: CASSWGTGSNTEAFF. In DNA form, the CDR3 reads TGCGCCAGCAGCTGGGGGACAGGGTCCAACACTGAAGCTTTCTTT.